This TCR beta chain was obtained from a study of T cells in narcolepsy. In the study overall: Donors had narcolepsy type 1 or type 2, or were healthy controls. General study findings and limits: Autoreactive clonotypes reportedly recurred in blood of same and different patients, not controls.

Clones were sequenced by immunoSEQ multiplex PCR, and TCRdb holds only the in-frame ones, with some missing. The profile shows around 24,000 clones, 81% of them singletons. This clone was detected once. As yet, its antigen is unknown. This CDR3 is built from 13 residues. Germline lookup yields CDR1 MNHNY and CDR2 SVGAGI (reference sequence). Trimming removed 5 bases at V and 3 bases at J, with 7 bases between. This receptor was taken from a human donor in good health. This chain links TRBV6-6 with TRBJ2-2, with D perhaps TRBD1 or TRBD2 (5 bases each). Sequenced sample: memory (CD45RA-) CD4+ T cells from blood. The CDR3 bases are TGTGCCAGCAGTAGGGGAGACACCGGGGAGCTGTTTTTT. Its translation is CASSRGDTGELFF.